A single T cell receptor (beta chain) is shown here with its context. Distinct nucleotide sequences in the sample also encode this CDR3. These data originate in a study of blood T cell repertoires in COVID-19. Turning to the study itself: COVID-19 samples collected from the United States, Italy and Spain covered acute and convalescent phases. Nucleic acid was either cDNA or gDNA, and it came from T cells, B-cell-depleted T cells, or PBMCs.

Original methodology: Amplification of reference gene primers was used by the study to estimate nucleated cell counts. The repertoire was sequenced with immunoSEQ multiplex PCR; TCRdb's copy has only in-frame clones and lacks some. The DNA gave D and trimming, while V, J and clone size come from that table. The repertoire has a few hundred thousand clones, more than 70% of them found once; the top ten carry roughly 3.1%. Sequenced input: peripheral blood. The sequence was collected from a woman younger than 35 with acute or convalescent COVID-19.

In DNA, the CDR3 is TGTGCCAGCAGTAGTGGACAGAACTATGGCTACACCTTC. This codes for CASSSGQNYGYTF. This chain connects TRBV28 to TRBJ1-2; tentative D call: TRBD1 (6 bases). This CDR3 has 13 residues. From germline, CDR1 is MDHEN and CDR2 SYDVKM. The V and J ends lost 5 bases and 2 bases respectively, with 9 bases between them.